Listed below are T cell receptor beta chains from one sample, sequenced in a study of control samples from healthy donors and cancer patients. Generated by immunoSEQ multiplex PCR, the TCRdb table keeps only in-frame clones and is missing some. Found here are some 170,000 clones, around 94% of them singletons; the top ten hold about 14%. Sequenced: PBMCs. These receptors all come from a man between 60 and 75 years old with colorectal cancer. Both conserved end residues are part of each CDR3. A D gene is named only where the DNA matches it firmly. Size is omitted from some rows. Given values are once, few, many or a class for expanded clones.

J | V | D | size | CDR3 | DNA
TRBJ1-5 | TRBV19 | TRBD1 | - | CASSTRTGYDNQPQHF | TGTGCCAGTAGTACCCGGACAGGGTATGACAATCAGCCCCAGCATTTT
TRBJ1-6 | TRBV1 | - | - | CTRLRGTSPLHF | TGCACCAGACTGAGGGGGACATCACCCCTCCACTTT
TRBJ2-3 | TRBV3-1/TRBV3-2 | - | once | CASSRIDTQYF | TGTGCCAGCAGCCGGATAGATACGCAGTATTTT
TRBJ2-1 | TRBV7-2 | TRBD1 | - | CASNLDRGFKNEQFF | TGTGCCAGCAACTTGGACAGGGGATTTAAGAATGAGCAGTTCTTC
TRBJ2-7 | TRBV10-3 | TRBD2 | - | CAIKGTSGETLYEQYF | TGTGCCATCAAAGGGACTAGCGGGGAGACTTTATACGAGCAGTACTTC
TRBJ1-1 | TRBV6-1 | - | - | CASSAFSGRMNTEAFF | TGTGCCAGCAGTGCGTTTTCCGGGAGAATGAACACTGAAGCTTTCTTT
TRBJ2-5 | TRBV19 | - | - | CASNSGRVAHGETQYF | TGTGCCAGTAACTCGGGAAGGGTAGCGCATGGAGAGACCCAGTACTTC
TRBJ1-1 | TRBV7-2 | TRBD1 | - | CASSSQGARAFF | TGTGCCAGCAGCTCACAGGGGGCGCGAGCTTTCTTT
TRBJ1-2 | TRBV19 | - | once | CASSTPRGADYGYTF | TGTGCCAGTAGTACCCCCCGTGGGGCGGACTATGGCTACACCTTC
TRBJ2-1 | TRBV4-1 | - | - | CASSKTGTSYNEQFF | TGCGCCAGCAGCAAAACAGGGACTTCATACAATGAGCAGTTCTTC
TRBJ2-7 | TRBV10-3 | - | once | CAISESRSKVSYEQYF | TGTGCCATCAGTGAGTCGCGGTCGAAGGTCTCTTACGAGCAGTACTTC
TRBJ2-2 | TRBV5-1 | TRBD1 | - | CASSPTRGTTNTGELFF | TGCGCCAGCAGCCCAACCAGGGGGACCACGAACACCGGGGAGCTGTTTTTT
TRBJ2-2 | TRBV6-5 | - | - | CASSYRESTGELFF | TGTGCCAGCAGTTACCGGGAATCCACCGGGGAGCTGTTTTTT
TRBJ1-6 | TRBV19 | - | - | CASSPGQEISPLHF | TGTGCCAGTAGTCCCGGACAAGAAATTTCACCCCTCCACTTT
TRBJ1-5 | TRBV10-3 | TRBD1 | few | CATRGTGVGQPQHF | TGTGCCACCAGGGGAACAGGGGTCGGTCAGCCCCAGCATTTT
TRBJ2-7 | TRBV28 | TRBD1 | - | CASSLDGPGQGTREQYF | TGTGCCAGCAGTTTAGATGGGCCGGGACAGGGGACACGCGAGCAGTACTTC
TRBJ2-3 | TRBV6-6 | - | - | CASSSNTDTQYF | TGTGCCAGCAGTTCTAACACAGATACGCAGTATTTT
TRBJ2-1 | TRBV9 | - | - | CASSVYGSGNEQFF | TGTGCCAGCAGCGTTTACGGTTCCGGGAATGAGCAGTTCTTC
TRBJ1-6 | TRBV9 | TRBD1 | - | CASSPHDRGDSPLHF | TGTGCCAGCAGCCCCCACGACAGGGGCGATTCACCCCTCCACTTT
TRBJ2-7 | TRBV6-5 | - | - | CASRMGGATYEQYF | TGTGCCAGCAGGATGGGCGGGGCCACCTACGAGCAGTACTTC
TRBJ2-5 | TRBV7-9 | - | - | CASSLSRAQETQYF | TGTGCCAGCAGCTTAAGCCGGGCCCAAGAGACCCAGTACTTC
TRBJ2-7 | TRBV11-2 | TRBD1 | - | CASSLTGGSYEQYF | TGTGCCAGCAGCTTAACAGGGGGCTCCTACGAGCAGTACTTC
TRBJ2-3 | TRBV6-4 | TRBD2 | - | CASSDAGTSGGTDTQYF | TGTGCCAGCAGTGACGCGGGGACTAGCGGGGGCACAGATACGCAGTATTTT
TRBJ1-1 | TRBV3-1/TRBV3-2 | - | - | CASSQSSGVLNTEAFF | TGTGCCAGCAGCCAATCGTCGGGGGTCTTGAACACTGAAGCTTTCTTT
TRBJ2-3 | TRBV10-3 | TRBD2 | - | CASGTSGGTDTQYF | TGTGCCAGCGGGACTAGCGGGGGAACAGATACGCAGTATTTT
TRBJ1-1 | TRBV9 | - | - | CASSVALGSPQDAEAFF | TGTGCCAGCAGCGTAGCTTTGGGCAGCCCCCAGGATGCTGAAGCTTTCTTT
TRBJ2-1 | TRBV3-1/TRBV3-2 | - | - | CASSPSTRRGEQFF | TGTGCCAGCAGCCCGTCTACTAGGAGGGGTGAGCAGTTCTTC
TRBJ1-2 | TRBV7-8 | TRBD1 | - | CASSPLGQGSYTF | TGTGCCAGCAGCCCGCTGGGACAGGGAAGCTACACCTTC
TRBJ2-7 | TRBV21-1 | - | - | CASSIRGTGCEQYF | TGTGCCAGCAGCATTCGCGGGACAGGGTGCGAGCAGTACTTC
TRBJ1-3 | TRBV28 | TRBD1 | - | CASIHGQGLNTIYF | TGTGCCAGCATCCACGGACAGGGATTAAACACCATATATTTT
TRBJ1-6 | TRBV27 | TRBD1 | - | CASSWGQGRNSPLHF | TGTGCCAGCAGTTGGGGACAGGGGAGGAATTCACCCCTCCACTTT
TRBJ2-1 | TRBV7-2 | TRBD2 | - | CASSLSSGPYNEQFF | TGTGCCAGCAGCCTCTCTAGCGGCCCCTACAATGAGCAGTTCTTC
TRBJ2-3 | TRBV7-9 | - | - | CASSLGQGRTDTQYF | TGTGCCAGCAGCTTAGGCCAGGGCCGCACAGATACGCAGTATTTT
TRBJ1-1 | TRBV11-2 | - | - | CASSQTGWDTEAFF | TGTGCCAGCAGCCAAACAGGGTGGGACACTGAAGCTTTCTTT
TRBJ1-4 | TRBV6-5 | - | - | CASSRDGREKLFF | TGTGCCAGCAGCCGGGACGGAAGGGAAAAACTGTTTTTT
TRBJ2-7 | TRBV19 | - | - | CASSPRDLRTEQYF | TGTGCCAGTAGTCCCCGGGACCTGCGAACCGAGCAGTACTTC
TRBJ1-4 | TRBV5-1 | - | once | CASSSDGTNEKLFF | TGCGCCAGCAGCTCGGACGGCACTAATGAAAAACTGTTTTTT
TRBJ2-3 | TRBV5-1 | - | - | CASSPGTFTDTQYF | TGCGCCAGCAGCCCGGGGACATTCACAGATACGCAGTATTTT
TRBJ1-4 | TRBV7-9 | - | - | CASSLGQNGEKLFF | TGTGCCAGCAGTTTGGGGCAGAACGGTGAAAAACTGTTTTTT
TRBJ1-2 | TRBV10-3 | - | - | CASQATANYGYTF | TGTGCCAGTCAAGCGACAGCTAACTATGGCTACACCTTC
TRBJ1-1 | TRBV28 | - | - | CASSHGGAMNTEAFF | TGTGCCAGCAGCCATGGGGGGGCGATGAACACTGAAGCTTTCTTT
TRBJ1-1 | TRBV10-2 | TRBD1 | - | CASSEFPTGANTEAFF | TGCGCCAGCAGTGAGTTTCCGACAGGGGCGAACACTGAAGCTTTCTTT
TRBJ1-2 | TRBV5-8 | - | - | CASSLARTPSYGYTF | TGTGCCAGCAGCTTGGCCAGAACACCGAGCTATGGCTACACCTTC
TRBJ2-7 | TRBV3-1/TRBV3-2 | - | - | CASSSLAGASYEQYF | TGTGCCAGCAGTTCTCTAGCTGGGGCCTCCTACGAGCAGTACTTC
TRBJ2-2 | TRBV9 | - | - | CASSVGPGYTGELFF | TGTGCCAGCAGCGTAGGACCGGGATACACCGGGGAGCTGTTTTTT
TRBJ1-2 | TRBV28 | - | - | CASRPQGVGGYTF | TGTGCCAGCAGGCCTCAGGGAGTAGGTGGCTACACCTTC
TRBJ2-6 | TRBV4-2 | TRBD1 | - | CASSQGLQGAAGSGANVLTF | TGTGCCAGCAGCCAAGGGTTGCAGGGGGCGGCAGGGTCTGGGGCCAACGTCCTGACTTTC
TRBJ1-1 | TRBV4-1 | - | - | CASSQTPGIVTEAFF | TGCGCCAGCAGCCAAACACCCGGGATAGTCACTGAAGCTTTCTTT
TRBJ2-2 | TRBV27 | - | - | CASSLGGGGNTGELFF | TGTGCCAGCAGTTTAGGTGGAGGGGGGAACACCGGGGAGCTGTTTTTT
TRBJ2-3 | TRBV18 | - | - | CASSPISPGRDTQYF | TGTGCCAGCTCACCAATTAGTCCGGGGAGAGATACGCAGTATTTT
TRBJ1-2 | TRBV4-2 | TRBD1 | - | CASSLIRGQGTINYGYTF | TGTGCCAGCAGCCTGATCAGGGGACAGGGGACAATCAACTATGGCTACACCTTC
TRBJ1-5 | TRBV6-2/TRBV6-3 | TRBD1 | - | CASRYGTGGNQPQHF | TGTGCCAGCAGATACGGGACAGGGGGCAATCAGCCCCAGCATTTT
TRBJ1-1 | TRBV30 | - | - | CAWSVSANTEAFF | TGTGCCTGGAGTGTAAGCGCCAACACTGAAGCTTTCTTT
TRBJ2-3 | TRBV19 | TRBD2 | - | CASSISGTPDTQYF | TGTGCCAGTAGTATTAGCGGGACTCCAGATACGCAGTATTTT
TRBJ1-4 | TRBV5-1 | TRBD1 | once | CASSLGQANEKLFF | TGCGCCAGCAGCTTAGGACAGGCGAATGAAAAACTGTTTTTT
TRBJ2-5 | TRBV27 | - | - | CASSFRGAGETQYF | TGTGCCAGCAGTTTTCGAGGGGCGGGGGAGACCCAGTACTTC
TRBJ1-4 | TRBV5-1 | TRBD1 | - | CASSPGQGLRNEKLFF | TGCGCCAGCAGCCCCGGACAGGGCTTAAGAAATGAAAAACTGTTTTTT
TRBJ1-3 | TRBV29-1 | - | - | CSVGTDGNTIYF | TGCAGCGTCGGAACCGACGGAAACACCATATATTTT
TRBJ2-7 | TRBV12-3/TRBV12-4 | - | - | CASGSGVNEQYF | TGTGCCAGCGGATCAGGTGTAAACGAGCAGTACTTC
TRBJ2-3 | TRBV25-1 | TRBD1 | - | CASSRTGGTDTQYF | TGTGCCAGCAGTCGGACAGGGGGCACAGATACGCAGTATTTT